This TCR beta chain was obtained from a study of cytomegalovirus exposure and HLA in healthy donors. Across the whole study: The use of the same platform for the 90 to 150 validation repertoires and the roughly 730 first-cohort repertoires was reported by a later analysis. Study-level findings and limits: Published work reported that the classifier diagnosed cytomegalovirus status with high specificity and sensitivity.

Profiling relied on immunoSEQ multiplex PCR, and the TCRdb table lists in-frame clones only, not all of them. The sample lists 150,000 to 200,000 clones; around 92% were seen once. In germline, CDR1 is SGHNT, CDR2 YENEEA. The CDR3 has 13 residues. V was cut by 4 bases and J by 1 base, with 7 bases left in between. The donors were part of the validation cohort, which consisted of over a hundred subjects and was separate from the first cohort of 670 or so subjects. Concerning this clone itself: Its antigen is not known.

Material for sequencing was PBMCs. The chain uses TRBV11-3 and TRBJ1-1, with D perhaps matching TRBD1 (5 bases). The source is a woman under 30 in good health and CMV-seropositive. Written as DNA, the CDR3 is TGTGCCAGCAGCTCTCAGGGGAACACTGAAGCTTTCTTT. This sequence encodes CASSSQGNTEAFF.